Following are 3 T cell receptor beta chains from one sample sequenced in a study of identical twins. Via MiXCR, TCRdb re-called the 5' RACE reads, giving one row per CDR3 protein. Among 450,000 to 650,000 distinct CDR3 sequences, about 16% were seen once, and the ten largest hold roughly 0.43%. The same data also went into a second study, on yellow fever vaccine responses in identical twins.

The material sequenced was CD4+ T cells sorted from blood. These receptors came from a woman under 30 in good health.

The chain recombines TRBV27 with TRBJ2-1; 10 bases match TRBD2. V shed 2 bases, J shed 9 bases, and the junction held 4 bases outside the gene matches. This CDR3 comprises 14 residues. Looked up from germline, CDR1 is MNHEY and CDR2 is SMNVEV (reference sequence). The CDR3 loop is CASSLQSGRGEQFF. Here the CDR3 DNA reads TGTGCCAGCAGTTTACAAAGCGGGAGGGGTGAGCAGTTCTTC.

The genes are TRBV6-5 and TRBJ1-2; possible D gene TRBD1, 6 bases. Per the germline V gene, CDR1 is MNHEY and CDR2 is SVGAGI. Trimming shortened V by 3 bases and J by 8 bases, and 13 bases separated the two germline ends. The length of the CDR3 is 13 residues. The CDR3 coding sequence is TGTGCCAGCAGTTATGGGGGCACCGGAGGCTACACCTTC. Translated: CASSYGGTGGYTF.

V gene TRBV7-6 combines with J gene TRBJ2-5; D ambiguous. V lost 2 bases, J lost 2 bases, and 15 bases lay in between. The CDR3 totals 16 residues. CDR1 and CDR2 from the germline V gene are SGHVS and FNYEAQ. The DNA of the CDR3 is TGTGCCAGCAGCTTAAGGCCAGAAGGCCTACAAGAGACCCAGTACTTC. It specifies CASSLRPEGLQETQYF.